This is a list of T cell receptor beta chains from one sample in a study of technical replicates of blood from a few donors. Some clones are missing from TCRdb's copy, which holds only in-frame ones; the method was immunoSEQ multiplex PCR. The sample contains more than 65,000 clones, 90% to 95% of which appear only once. The sample was T cells isolated from PBMCs. These receptors originate from a human donor in good health. CDR3s include the opening cysteine and the closing phenylalanine or tryptophan. D genes are given only for firm matches. A row's size may be missing; if present it is once, few, many or a size class.

clone_size | d_call | j_call | v_call | cdr3_aa | cdr3_nt
once | TRBD1 | TRBJ1-5 | TRBV19 | CASSPAYGTRGRQPQHF | TGTGCCAGTAGCCCAGCGTACGGAACAAGGGGGCGTCAGCCCCAGCATTTT
NA | NA | TRBJ1-1 | TRBV19 | CASRGNTEAFF | TGTGCCAGTCGCGGGAACACTGAAGCTTTCTTT
NA | TRBD2 | TRBJ2-3 | TRBV9 | CASRGRFIDTQYF | TGTGCCAGTCGCGGGAGATTCATAGATACGCAGTATTTT
NA | NA | TRBJ2-7 | TRBV19 | CASSPGLYEQYF | TGTGCCAGTAGTCCCGGACTGTACGAGCAGTACTTC
NA | TRBD1 | TRBJ2-7 | TRBV9 | CASSPTLTGGYEQYF | TGTGCCAGCAGCCCGACATTAACAGGGGGTTACGAGCAGTACTTC
NA | TRBD1 | TRBJ2-3 | TRBV7-9 | CASSLDRGVDTQYF | TGTGCCAGCAGCTTAGACAGGGGCGTCGATACGCAGTATTTT
NA | TRBD2 | TRBJ2-1 | TRBV4-3 | CASSQVGEGPGNEQFF | TGCGCCAGCAGCCAAGTGGGGGAGGGCCCAGGCAATGAGCAGTTCTTC
once | NA | TRBJ2-7 | TRBV6-1 | CASSDKGLSSYEQYF | TGTGCCAGCAGTGACAAGGGGCTGAGCTCCTACGAGCAGTACTTC
NA | NA | TRBJ2-7 | TRBV6-5 | CASTETGWSSYEQYF | TGTGCCAGCACCGAGACAGGATGGAGCTCCTACGAGCAGTACTTC
NA | TRBD1 | TRBJ1-1 | TRBV5-6 | CASSQTGDTEAFF | TGTGCCAGCAGCCAGACAGGGGACACTGAAGCTTTCTTT
NA | NA | TRBJ2-7 | TRBV5-5 | CASSGTSYEQYF | TGTGCCAGCAGCGGGACTTCCTACGAGCAGTACTTC
NA | NA | TRBJ2-1 | TRBV19 | CASNRIDVSGSEQFF | TGTGCCAGTAACAGAATCGACGTTTCGGGGAGTGAGCAGTTCTTC
NA | NA | TRBJ2-1 | TRBV6-5 | CASSYEYRESYNEQFF | TGTGCCAGCAGTTACGAGTATCGGGAGTCCTACAATGAGCAGTTCTTC
NA | NA | TRBJ1-4 | TRBV19 | CASSTEGRKLFF | TGTGCCAGTAGTACGGAGGGTAGAAAACTGTTTTTT
NA | NA | TRBJ1-1 | TRBV7-8 | CASSRGGSEAFF | TGTGCCAGCTCACGGGGGGGCAGTGAAGCTTTCTTT
NA | NA | TRBJ1-1 | TRBV18 | CASSPNRENTEAFF | TGTGCCAGCTCACCAAACAGGGAGAACACTGAAGCTTTCTTT
NA | TRBD2 | TRBJ2-1 | TRBV28 | CASSLGLAYNEQFF | TGTGCCAGCAGTTTAGGACTAGCTTACAATGAGCAGTTCTTC
NA | NA | TRBJ1-2 | TRBV10-1 | CASSESQAEGYTF | TGCGCCAGCAGTGAGAGCCAGGCCGAAGGCTACACCTTC
NA | NA | TRBJ1-1 | TRBV7-9 | CASSLFLFDSLNTEAFF | TGTGCCAGCAGCTTGTTTTTGTTTGACAGCCTGAACACTGAAGCTTTCTTT
NA | NA | TRBJ1-1 | TRBV19 | CASSTYTEAFF | TGTGCCAGTAGTACGTACACTGAAGCTTTCTTT
NA | TRBD2 | TRBJ2-7 | TRBV7-8 | CASRIFPPSGNYEQYF | TGTGCCAGCAGGATTTTCCCCCCTAGCGGGAATTACGAGCAGTACTTC
once | TRBD2 | TRBJ2-1 | TRBV5-6 | CASSFFSGVPGNEQFF | TGTGCCAGCAGCTTTTTTAGCGGGGTTCCCGGCAATGAGCAGTTCTTC
NA | TRBD1 | TRBJ1-1 | TRBV19 | CASSMGQGNTEAFF | TGTGCCAGTAGCATGGGACAGGGCAACACTGAAGCTTTCTTT
NA | NA | TRBJ1-1 | TRBV30 | CAWNNMNTEAFF | TGTGCCTGGAACAACATGAACACTGAAGCTTTCTTT
NA | TRBD2 | TRBJ2-7 | TRBV7-2 | CASSPMGGAVQEQYF | TGTGCCAGCAGCCCCATGGGAGGGGCTGTACAAGAGCAGTACTTC
NA | NA | TRBJ2-4 | TRBV5-1 | CASSYETPGGDIQYF | TGCGCCAGCAGCTATGAGACTCCCGGGGGTGACATTCAGTACTTC
NA | NA | TRBJ2-1 | TRBV5-8 | CASSLDGGRNEQFF | TGTGCCAGCAGCTTGGACGGGGGGCGGAATGAGCAGTTCTTC
NA | TRBD1 | TRBJ2-1 | TRBV2 | CASSGRTGYNEQFF | TGTGCCAGCAGTGGAAGGACAGGGTACAATGAGCAGTTCTTC
NA | TRBD1 | TRBJ1-2 | TRBV27 | CASSRDRSGYTF | TGTGCCAGCAGCCGGGACAGATCGGGCTACACCTTC
NA | TRBD2 | TRBJ2-7 | TRBV11-2 | CASSTGLAYSYEQYF | TGTGCCAGCAGCACGGGACTAGCGTACTCCTACGAGCAGTACTTC
NA | TRBD1 | TRBJ1-1 | TRBV30 | CAWEGQLNTEAFF | TGTGCCTGGGAGGGACAGTTGAACACTGAAGCTTTCTTT
NA | NA | TRBJ1-1 | TRBV19 | CASLRGYTEAFF | TGTGCCAGTTTAAGGGGATACACTGAAGCTTTCTTT
NA | NA | TRBJ1-3 | TRBV9 | CASREGISGGNTIYF | TGTGCCAGCAGGGAAGGGATTTCGGGAGGAAACACCATATATTTT
NA | NA | TRBJ1-4 | TRBV7-9 | CASGQINEKLFF | TGTGCCAGCGGACAGATTAATGAAAAACTGTTTTTT
NA | NA | TRBJ2-1 | TRBV7-9 | CASSSSYEQFF | TGTGCCAGCAGCTCCAGTTATGAGCAGTTCTTC
NA | TRBD1 | TRBJ2-7 | TRBV6-6 | CASSYSGQGVYEQYF | TGTGCCAGCAGTTACTCCGGACAGGGCGTCTACGAGCAGTACTTC
NA | TRBD2 | TRBJ2-7 | TRBV30 | CAWSVLTPLAGGYEQYF | TGTGCCTGGAGTGTACTCACCCCTCTAGCGGGAGGATACGAGCAGTACTTC
once | TRBD1 | TRBJ1-1 | TRBV9 | CASSVTGGGNTEAFF | TGTGCCAGCAGCGTTACAGGGGGCGGTAACACTGAAGCTTTCTTT
NA | NA | TRBJ2-3 | TRBV6-1 | CASRGGTQPDTQYF | TGTGCCAGCAGGGGGGGGACACAACCAGATACGCAGTATTTT
NA | TRBD1 | TRBJ2-7 | TRBV6-1 | CASRGTDPYEQYF | TGTGCCAGCAGGGGGACAGACCCATACGAGCAGTACTTC
NA | NA | TRBJ2-5 | TRBV10-1 | CAKSGQPSQETQYF | TGCGCCAAATCGGGACAACCAAGCCAAGAGACCCAGTACTTC
NA | NA | TRBJ1-2 | TRBV25-1 | CASSSGHLIYGYTF | TGTGCCAGCAGTTCGGGACACCTCATATATGGCTACACCTTC
once | NA | TRBJ2-7 | TRBV4-3 | CASSQGVLGTSGHEQYF | TGCGCCAGCAGCCAAGGAGTATTAGGGACATCAGGCCACGAGCAGTACTTC
NA | NA | TRBJ2-7 | TRBV7-2 | CASSLGLSRTYEQYF | TGTGCCAGCAGCTTAGGGTTGTCGCGGACCTACGAGCAGTACTTC
NA | NA | TRBJ2-3 | TRBV7-3 | CASSLMGSTDTQYF | TGTGCCAGCAGCTTAATGGGCAGCACAGATACGCAGTATTTT
NA | NA | TRBJ1-2 | TRBV28 | CASEAVPTNGYTF | TGTGCCAGCGAGGCGGTACCTACTAATGGCTACACCTTC
NA | NA | TRBJ1-1 | TRBV30 | CAWGAFKGRAFF | TGTGCCTGGGGGGCCTTCAAGGGTAGAGCTTTCTTT
NA | TRBD2 | TRBJ2-3 | TRBV9 | CASSKGTSDSTDTQYF | TGTGCCAGCAGCAAGGGGACTAGCGATAGCACAGATACGCAGTATTTT
NA | NA | TRBJ2-1 | TRBV6-5 | CASRRQGGSYNEQFF | TGTGCCAGCAGACGGCAAGGGGGCTCCTACAATGAGCAGTTCTTC
NA | NA | TRBJ2-1 | TRBV29-1 | CSVTGFQSSGFYNEQFF | TGCAGCGTGACAGGGTTTCAGTCTAGCGGGTTCTACAATGAGCAGTTCTTC
NA | TRBD1 | TRBJ2-5 | TRBV11-2 | CASSDRGETQYF | TGTGCCAGCTCGGACAGGGGAGAGACCCAGTACTTC
NA | NA | TRBJ1-1 | TRBV5-1 | CASSLTSGMRTEAFF | TGCGCCAGCAGCTTAACTTCAGGTATGCGCACTGAAGCTTTCTTT
NA | NA | TRBJ1-1 | TRBV14 | CASSQVGGWEFAFF | TGTGCCAGCAGCCAAGTAGGGGGTTGGGAGTTTGCTTTCTTT
NA | NA | TRBJ1-1 | TRBV2 | CASSGQLNTEAFF | TGTGCCAGCAGTGGACAGCTGAACACTGAAGCTTTCTTT
NA | TRBD1 | TRBJ2-7 | TRBV5-6 | CASKSGTDYEQYF | TGTGCCAGCAAGTCCGGGACAGATTACGAGCAGTACTTC
NA | NA | TRBJ2-7 | TRBV27 | CASSLGGRVEQYF | TGTGCCAGCAGTTTAGGTGGCAGGGTAGAGCAGTACTTC
once | NA | TRBJ2-7 | TRBV9 | CASSVATASSYEQYF | TGTGCCAGCAGCGTAGCAACCGCCAGCTCCTACGAGCAGTACTTC
NA | NA | TRBJ2-7 | TRBV7-9 | CASSSLGGEQYF | TGTGCCAGCAGCTCCCTCGGGGGAGAGCAGTACTTC
NA | NA | TRBJ1-2 | TRBV5-6 | CASSSPQGYGYTF | TGTGCCAGCAGCTCCCCACAGGGTTATGGCTACACCTTC